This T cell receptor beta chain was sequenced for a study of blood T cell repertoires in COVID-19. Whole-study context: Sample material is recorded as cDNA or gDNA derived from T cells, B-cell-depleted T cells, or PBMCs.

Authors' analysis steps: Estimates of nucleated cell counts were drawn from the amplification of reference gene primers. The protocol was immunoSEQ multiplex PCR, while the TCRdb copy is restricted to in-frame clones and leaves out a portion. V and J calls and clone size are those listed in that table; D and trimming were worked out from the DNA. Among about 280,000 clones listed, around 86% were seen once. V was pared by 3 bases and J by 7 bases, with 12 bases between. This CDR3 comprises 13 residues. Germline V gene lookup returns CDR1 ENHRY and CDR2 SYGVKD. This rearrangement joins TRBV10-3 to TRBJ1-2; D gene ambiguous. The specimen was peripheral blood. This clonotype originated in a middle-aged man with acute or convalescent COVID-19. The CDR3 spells CAISDKEDSGYTF. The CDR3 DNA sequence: TGTGCCATCAGTGATAAGGAGGACTCTGGCTACACCTTC.